Below are 10 T cell receptor beta chains sequenced from a single sample in a study of blood T cell repertoires in COVID-19. The data were produced by immunoSEQ multiplex PCR, yet TCRdb's version contains in-frame clones alone and is incomplete. The sample includes about 74,000 clones, roughly nine tenths of them seen just once. The sequencing input was peripheral blood. These receptors originate from a human donor in a cohort sampled during active COVID-19.

CDR3 in amino acids: CASSPLRGPSYEQYF. The CDR3 bases are TGTGCCAGCTCACCACTGCGGGGTCCATCCTACGAGCAGTACTTC. The chain recombines TRBV18 with TRBJ2-7, with a tentative D call TRBD2 (6 bases). The CDR3 loop spans 15 amino acids. The ends were cut back, 1 base at V and 1 base at J, with 11 bases in the middle. Per the germline V gene, CDR1 is KGHSH and CDR2 is LQKENI.

This chain joins TRBV2 and TRBJ2-2; 8 bases align to TRBD2. The CDR3 sequence is 15 residues long. Per germline, CDR1 SNHLY and CDR2 FYNNEI. With V trimmed by 4 bases and J by 0 bases, 1 base remained unmatched. DNA of the CDR3: TGTGCCAGCAGTGGACTAGCGTCGAACACCGGGGAGCTGTTTTTT. Translating gives CASSGLASNTGELFF.

The chain links TRBV14 to TRBJ2-1, with 13 bases aligning to TRBD2. This CDR3 has 17 amino acids. Germline trimming cut 4 bases from V and 5 bases from J; bases unmatched to any gene: 8. In germline, CDR1 is SGHDN, CDR2 FVKESK. The CDR3 reads CASSPKLGTSGDNEQFF. The CDR3 nucleotides read TGTGCCAGCAGCCCGAAACTTGGGACTAGCGGGGACAATGAGCAGTTCTTC.

The genes are TRBV28 and TRBJ1-5, with 10 nucleotides matching TRBD1. There are 15 residues in the CDR3. Germline V gene lookup returns CDR1 MDHEN and CDR2 SYDVKM. Unmatched junction bases numbered 6, after V lost 6 bases and J lost 4 bases. CDR3 DNA sequence: TGTGCCAGCAGCCAGACAGGGGGCCTGAATCAGCCCCAGCATTTT. Its translation: CASSQTGGLNQPQHF.

V usage is TRBV5-1 and J usage is TRBJ1-2; tentatively, D is TRBD1 (5 bases). This CDR3 is 13 amino acids long. In germline, CDR1 is SGHRS, CDR2 YFSETQ. V shed 4 bases and J shed 5 bases, with 12 bases lying between them. This CDR3 reads CASSPEGNYGYTF. The CDR3 nucleotides read TGCGCCAGCAGCCCGGAGGGGAATTATGGCTACACCTTC.

CDR3 sequence reads: CASSPSGAPTDTQYF. The CDR3 DNA sequence: TGTGCCAGCAGCCCTTCAGGGGCGCCCACAGATACGCAGTATTTT. V usage is TRBV7-9 and J usage is TRBJ2-3; D may be TRBD1 (6 bases). The V end was cut by 5 bases, the J end by 2 bases, with 14 bases between. Germline V CDR1 and CDR2: SEHNR, FQNEAQ (reference sequence). The CDR3 loop spans 15 amino acids.

The chain couples TRBV27 to TRBJ1-2; TRBD1 matches 8 bases. The CDR3 has 11 residues. Losses at the gene ends were 10 bases for V and 4 bases for J; bases not matched to a gene: 2. Germline V CDR1 and CDR2: MNHEY, SMNVEV (reference sequence). In nucleotides, the CDR3 is TGTGCCACCGGACAGGGCTATGGCTACACCTTC. Translated, it gives CATGQGYGYTF.

This clone was seen a few times. The CDR3 here is CTSSQVQHTGELFF. The CDR3, as DNA: TGCACCAGCAGCCAAGTACAGCACACCGGGGAGCTGTTTTTT. The V call is TRBV1, the J call TRBJ2-2; whether TRBD1, the table's D call, matches the DNA was not checked. TRBV1 is classified as a pseudogene. The CDR3 runs to 14 residues.

V and J are TRBV5-4 and TRBJ2-4, with D unresolved. With 4 bases removed from V and 0 bases from J, the gap between germline ends came to 20 bases. The CDR3 extends over 18 amino acids. Germline CDR1 and CDR2: SGHNT and YYREEE (reference sequence). CDR3 amino acids: CASSAGASSSLAKNIQYF. The CDR3 DNA reads TGTGCCAGCAGCGCAGGTGCCTCATCTTCCCTAGCCAAAAACATTCAGTACTTC.

Worth noting for this clone: In the same sample, other DNA sequences code for this CDR3. J is TRBJ2-7 and V is TRBV18, with 9 nucleotides matching TRBD1. CDR3 length: 15 amino acids. Germline values: CDR1 KGHSH, CDR2 LQKENI. V trimming: 0 bases; J trimming: 4 bases; junction bases outside the gene matches: 4. Here the CDR3 DNA reads TGTGCCAGCTCACCACCGGGACAGGGTGCGTACGAGCAGTACTTC. Its protein product is CASSPPGQGAYEQYF.